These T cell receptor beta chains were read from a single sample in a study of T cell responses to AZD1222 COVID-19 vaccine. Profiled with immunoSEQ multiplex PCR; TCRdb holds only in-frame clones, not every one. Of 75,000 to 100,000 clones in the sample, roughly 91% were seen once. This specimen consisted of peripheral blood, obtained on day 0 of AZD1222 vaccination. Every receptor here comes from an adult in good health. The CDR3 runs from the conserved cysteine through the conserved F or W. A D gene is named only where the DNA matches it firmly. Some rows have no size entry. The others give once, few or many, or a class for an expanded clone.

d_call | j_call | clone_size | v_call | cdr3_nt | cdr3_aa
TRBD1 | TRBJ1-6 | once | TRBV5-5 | TGTGCCAGCGGGAGGACAGGGGCCTCCTATAATTCACCCCTCCACTTT | CASGRTGASYNSPLHF
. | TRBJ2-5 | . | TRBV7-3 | TGTGCCAGCAGCCAGGGGATCGAGGGACTTGAGACCCAGTACTTC | CASSQGIEGLETQYF
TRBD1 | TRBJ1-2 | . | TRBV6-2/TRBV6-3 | TGTGCCAGCAGCACCGGACAGGGGGGCTATGGCTACACCTTC | CASSTGQGGYGYTF
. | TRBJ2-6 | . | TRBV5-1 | TGCGCCAGCAGCCCGGCAGGCCCCTCTGGGGCCAACGTCCTGACTTTC | CASSPAGPSGANVLTF
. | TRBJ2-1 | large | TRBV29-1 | TGCAGCGTTGTCGCTACACTCAATGAGCAGTTCTTC | CSVVATLNEQFF
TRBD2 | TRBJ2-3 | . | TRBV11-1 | TGTGCCAGCAGCCCGCCTTGGACTAGTGGAGCGCAGTATTTT | CASSPPWTSGAQYF
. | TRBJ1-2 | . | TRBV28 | TGTGCCGGCTTCAGTGGTGGCAGGGATAACTATGGCTACACCTTC | CAGFSGGRDNYGYTF
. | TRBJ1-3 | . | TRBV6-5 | TGTGCCAGCACCGCGAGTGGAAACACCATATATTTT | CASTASGNTIYF
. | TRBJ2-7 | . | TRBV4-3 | TGCGCCAGCAGCCAAGATCTCGTACGGCGAGATTTATACGAGCAGTACTTC | CASSQDLVRRDLYEQYF
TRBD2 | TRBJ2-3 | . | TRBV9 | TGTGCCAGCAGCCCGAGGGGACTAGCGGGAGGGTCAGATACGCAGTATTTT | CASSPRGLAGGSDTQYF
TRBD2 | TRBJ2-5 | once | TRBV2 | TGTGCCAGCTACCCCCTCGGACTAGCGGTAGAGACCCAGTACTTC | CASYPLGLAVETQYF
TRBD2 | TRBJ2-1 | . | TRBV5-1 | TGCGCCAGCAGCCCAACTAGCGGTCCCTACAATGAGCAGTTCTTC | CASSPTSGPYNEQFF
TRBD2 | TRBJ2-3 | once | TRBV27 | TGTGCCAGCAGTTTTTTCGGGAGGGGTGATACGCAGTATTTT | CASSFFGRGDTQYF
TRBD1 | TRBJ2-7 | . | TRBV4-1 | TGCGCCAGCAGGGGACAGTCCTACGAGCAGTACTTC | CASRGQSYEQYF
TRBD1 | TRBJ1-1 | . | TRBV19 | TGTGCCAGTAGTATTACAGGGGTGAACACTGAAGCTTTCTTT | CASSITGVNTEAFF
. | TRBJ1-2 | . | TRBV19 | TGTGCCAGTAGTATCCGGACAGTGCAAGGCTACACCTTC | CASSIRTVQGYTF
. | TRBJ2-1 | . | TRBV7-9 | TGTGCCAGCAGCCTTTGGGGGGAGGCTTACAATGAGCAGTTCTTC | CASSLWGEAYNEQFF
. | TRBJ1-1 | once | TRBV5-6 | TGTGCCAGCAGCTACGGGGGCGGGAACACTGAAGCTTTCTTT | CASSYGGGNTEAFF
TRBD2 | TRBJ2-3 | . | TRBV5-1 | TGCGCCAGCAGCCCCTCCGGGCTAGCGGCTCTCACAGATACGCAGTATTTT | CASSPSGLAALTDTQYF
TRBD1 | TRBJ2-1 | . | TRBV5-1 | TGCGCCAGCAGCCCCCCCGGGACAGGGTTCCTCAATGAGCAGTTCTTC | CASSPPGTGFLNEQFF
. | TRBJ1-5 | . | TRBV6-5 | TGTGCCAGCAGTAAGGCACAGGGTTACCAGCCCCAGCATTTT | CASSKAQGYQPQHF
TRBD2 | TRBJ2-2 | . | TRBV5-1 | TGCGCCAGCAGCTGGGGGACTAGCGGAGAGAACACCGGGGAGCTGTTTTTT | CASSWGTSGENTGELFF
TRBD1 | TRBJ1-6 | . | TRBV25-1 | TGTGCCACTCGTCCGGGGACAGGGGGTTCACCCCTCCACTTT | CATRPGTGGSPLHF
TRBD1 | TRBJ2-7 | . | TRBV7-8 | TGTGCCAGCAGCTTAGCGAAGACAGGGAGAGGGACCTACGAGCAGTACTTC | CASSLAKTGRGTYEQYF
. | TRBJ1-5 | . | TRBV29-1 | TGCAGCGTTGCCAAAGGAGGGGGGGCGGGTGAGCCCCAGCATTTT | CSVAKGGGAGEPQHF
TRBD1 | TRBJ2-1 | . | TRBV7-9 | TGTGCCAGCAGCCTACTGCAGGGGGTGCATGAGCAGTTCTTC | CASSLLQGVHEQFF
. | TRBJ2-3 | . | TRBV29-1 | TGCAGCGCCGCCCTAGCTAGTTTCACAGATACGCAGTATTTT | CSAALASFTDTQYF
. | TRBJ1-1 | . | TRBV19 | TGTGCCAGTAGGGTTGAGGGGTCGGGTGAAGCTTTCTTT | CASRVEGSGEAFF
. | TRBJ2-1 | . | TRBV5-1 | TGCGCCAGCAGCGGAAGCCTTAGGGACAATGAGCAGTTCTTC | CASSGSLRDNEQFF
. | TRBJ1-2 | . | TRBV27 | TGTGCCAGCAGTAGGGACACGAACTATGGCTACACCTTC | CASSRDTNYGYTF
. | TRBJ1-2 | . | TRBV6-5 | TGTGCCAGCAGTTACTCCCCAGATAGTAACTATGGCTACACCTTC | CASSYSPDSNYGYTF
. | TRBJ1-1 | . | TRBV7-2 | TGTGCCAGCAGCTTAGGCCGGTGGAACACTGAAGCTTTCTTT | CASSLGRWNTEAFF